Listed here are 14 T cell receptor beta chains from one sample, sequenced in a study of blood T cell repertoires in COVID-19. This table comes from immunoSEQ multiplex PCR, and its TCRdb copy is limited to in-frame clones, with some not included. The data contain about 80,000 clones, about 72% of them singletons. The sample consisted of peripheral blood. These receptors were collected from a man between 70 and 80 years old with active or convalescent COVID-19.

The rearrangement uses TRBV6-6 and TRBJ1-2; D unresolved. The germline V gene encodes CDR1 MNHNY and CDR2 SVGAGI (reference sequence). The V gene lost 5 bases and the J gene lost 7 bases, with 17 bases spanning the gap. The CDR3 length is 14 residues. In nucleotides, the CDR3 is TGTGCCAGCAGTGGCCTAGTTGAGCAGCTTGGCTACACCTTC. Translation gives CASSGLVEQLGYTF.

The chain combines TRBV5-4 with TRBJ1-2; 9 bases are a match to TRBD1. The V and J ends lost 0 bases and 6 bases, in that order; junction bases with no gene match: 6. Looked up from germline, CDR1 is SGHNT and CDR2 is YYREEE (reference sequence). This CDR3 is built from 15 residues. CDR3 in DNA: TGTGCCAGCAGCTTGGTTTGGGACAGGGTTCATGGCTACACCTTC. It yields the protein CASSLVWDRVHGYTF. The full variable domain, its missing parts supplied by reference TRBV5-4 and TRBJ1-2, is ETGVTQSPTHLIKTRGQQVTLRCSSQSGHNTVSWYQQALGQGPQFIFQYYREEENGRGNFPPRFSGLQFPNYSSELNVNALELDDSALYLCASSLVWDRVHGYTFGSGTRLTVV.

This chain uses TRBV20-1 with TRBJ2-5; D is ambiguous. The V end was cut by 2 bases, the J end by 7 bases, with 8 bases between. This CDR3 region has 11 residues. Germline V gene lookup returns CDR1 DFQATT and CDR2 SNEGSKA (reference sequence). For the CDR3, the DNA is TGCAGTGCTAGACTAACCGGGACCCAGTACTTC. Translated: CSARLTGTQYF.

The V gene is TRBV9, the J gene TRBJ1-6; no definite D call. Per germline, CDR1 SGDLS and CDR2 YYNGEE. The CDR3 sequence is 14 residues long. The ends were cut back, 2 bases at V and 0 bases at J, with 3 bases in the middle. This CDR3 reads CASSVSSYNSPLHF. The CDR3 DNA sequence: TGTGCCAGCAGCGTTAGCTCCTATAATTCACCCCTCCACTTT.

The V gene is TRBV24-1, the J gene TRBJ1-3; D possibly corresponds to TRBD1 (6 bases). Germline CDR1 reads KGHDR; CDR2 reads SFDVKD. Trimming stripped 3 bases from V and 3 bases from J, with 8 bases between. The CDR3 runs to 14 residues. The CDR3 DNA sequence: TGTGCCACCAGTGATACAGGGTATGGAAACACCATATATTTT. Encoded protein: CATSDTGYGNTIYF.

The CDR3 region is CASSGTYGVATNEKLFF. The DNA of the CDR3 is TGTGCCAGCAGTGGGACGTACGGGGTTGCAACTAATGAAAAACTGTTTTTT. V and J are TRBV2 and TRBJ1-4; D ambiguous. Trimming shortened V by 4 bases and J by 0 bases, and 15 bases separated the two germline ends. The CDR3 has 17 residues. In germline, CDR1 is SNHLY, CDR2 FYNNEI.

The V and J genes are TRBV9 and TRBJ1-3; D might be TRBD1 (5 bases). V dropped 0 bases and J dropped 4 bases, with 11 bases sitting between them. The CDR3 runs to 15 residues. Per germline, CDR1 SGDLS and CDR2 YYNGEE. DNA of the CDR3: TGTGCCAGCAGCGTAGTAGGGGCGCAGGGAAACACCATATATTTT. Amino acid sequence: CASSVVGAQGNTIYF.

CDR3 protein: CASSDGEGSNQPQHF. CDR3 coding DNA: TGTGCCAGCAGTGATGGTGAGGGAAGCAATCAGCCCCAGCATTTT. The V call is TRBV2, the J call TRBJ1-5; no firm D call. Germline-derived CDR1 and CDR2 are SNHLY and FYNNEI. The germline V and J ends were trimmed by 3 bases and 1 base, with 10 bases remaining between them. CDR3 length equals 15 residues. Filled out from reference TRBV2 and TRBJ1-5, the complete variable domain reads EPEVTQTPSHQVTQMGQEVILRCVPISNHLYFYWYRQILGQKVEFLVSFYNNEISEKSEIFDDQFSVERPDGSNFTLKIRSTKLEDSAMYFCASSDGEGSNQPQHFGDGTRLSIL.

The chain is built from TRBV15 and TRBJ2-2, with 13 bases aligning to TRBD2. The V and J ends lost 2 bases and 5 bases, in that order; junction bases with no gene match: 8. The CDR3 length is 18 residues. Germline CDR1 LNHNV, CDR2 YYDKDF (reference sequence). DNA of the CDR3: TGTGCCACCAGCAGACCACTAGCGGGGGGGCTCGCGACCGGGGAGCTGTTTTTT. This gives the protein CATSRPLAGGLATGELFF.

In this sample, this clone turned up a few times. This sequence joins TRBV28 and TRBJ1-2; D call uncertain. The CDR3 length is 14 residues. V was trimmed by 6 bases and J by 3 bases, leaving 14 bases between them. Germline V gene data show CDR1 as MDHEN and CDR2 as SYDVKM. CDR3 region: CASSQTSRDYGYTF. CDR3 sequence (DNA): TGTGCCAGCAGCCAAACCTCTCGCGACTATGGCTACACCTTC.

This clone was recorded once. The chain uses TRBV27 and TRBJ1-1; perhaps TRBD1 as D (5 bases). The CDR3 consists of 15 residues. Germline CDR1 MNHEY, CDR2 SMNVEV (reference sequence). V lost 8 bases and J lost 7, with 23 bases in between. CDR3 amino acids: CASRSSGGGSVEAFF. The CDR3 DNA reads TGTGCCAGCCGTTCCTCGGGGGGGGGTTCCGTTGAAGCTTTCTTT.

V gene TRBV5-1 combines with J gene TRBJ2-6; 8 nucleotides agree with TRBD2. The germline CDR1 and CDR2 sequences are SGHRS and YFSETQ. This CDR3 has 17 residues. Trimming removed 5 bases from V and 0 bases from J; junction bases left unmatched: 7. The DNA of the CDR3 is TGCGCCAGCAGATTCGAGCGGGGGAGCTCTGGGGCCAACGTCCTGACTTTC. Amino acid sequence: CASRFERGSSGANVLTF. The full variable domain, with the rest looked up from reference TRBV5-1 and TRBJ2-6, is KAGVTQTPRYLIKTRGQQVTLSCSPISGHRSVSWYQQTPGQGLQFLFEYFSETQRNKGNFPGRFSGRQFSNSRSEMNVSTLELGDSALYLCASRFERGSSGANVLTFGAGSRLTVL.

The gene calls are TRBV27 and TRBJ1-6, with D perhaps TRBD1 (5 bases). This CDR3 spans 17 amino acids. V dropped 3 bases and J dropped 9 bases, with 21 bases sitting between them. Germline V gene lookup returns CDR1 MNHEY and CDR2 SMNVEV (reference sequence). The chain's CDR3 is CASSFYLGTGQGSPLHF. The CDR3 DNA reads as TGTGCCAGCAGTTTCTACCTGGGAACTGGGCAGGGTTCACCCCTCCACTTT.

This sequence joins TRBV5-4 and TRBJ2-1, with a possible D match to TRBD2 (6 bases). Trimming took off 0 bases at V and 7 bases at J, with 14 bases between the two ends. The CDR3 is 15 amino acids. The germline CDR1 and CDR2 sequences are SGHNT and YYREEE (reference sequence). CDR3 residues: CASSLERARGNEQFF. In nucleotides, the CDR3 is TGTGCCAGCAGCTTGGAGAGGGCACGGGGGAATGAGCAGTTCTTC.